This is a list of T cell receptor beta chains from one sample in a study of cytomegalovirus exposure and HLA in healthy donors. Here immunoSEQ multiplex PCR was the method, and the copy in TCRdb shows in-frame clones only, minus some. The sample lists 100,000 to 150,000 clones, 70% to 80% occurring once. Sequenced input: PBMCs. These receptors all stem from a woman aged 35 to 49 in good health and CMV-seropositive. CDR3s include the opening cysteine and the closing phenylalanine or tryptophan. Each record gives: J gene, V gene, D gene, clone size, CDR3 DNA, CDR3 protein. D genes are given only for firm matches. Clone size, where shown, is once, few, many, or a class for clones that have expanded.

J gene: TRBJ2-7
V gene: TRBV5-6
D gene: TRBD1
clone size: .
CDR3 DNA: TGTGCCAGCAGCTACCGGGACAGTATCTACGAGCAGTACTTC
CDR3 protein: CASSYRDSIYEQYF

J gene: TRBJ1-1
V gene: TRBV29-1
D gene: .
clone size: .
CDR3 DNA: TGCAGCCCCAACGAGGCGAACACTGAAGCTTTCTTT
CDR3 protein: CSPNEANTEAFF

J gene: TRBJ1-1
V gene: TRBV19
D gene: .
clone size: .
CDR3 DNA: TGTGCCAGTAGTATAGGGCCCCAGAACACTGAAGCTTTCTTT
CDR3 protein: CASSIGPQNTEAFF

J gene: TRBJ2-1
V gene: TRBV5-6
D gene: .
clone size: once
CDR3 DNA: TGTGCCAGCAGCTTGGGGCAGTACAATGAGCAGTTCTTC
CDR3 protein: CASSLGQYNEQFF

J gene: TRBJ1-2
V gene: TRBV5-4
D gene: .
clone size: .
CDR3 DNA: TGTGCCAGCAGCTTGGGGTCGGGTTGGTATGGCTACACCTTC
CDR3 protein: CASSLGSGWYGYTF

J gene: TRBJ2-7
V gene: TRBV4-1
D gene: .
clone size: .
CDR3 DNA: TGCGCCAGCAGCCCGAGAGGGCTTACCTACGAGCAGTACTTC
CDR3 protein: CASSPRGLTYEQYF

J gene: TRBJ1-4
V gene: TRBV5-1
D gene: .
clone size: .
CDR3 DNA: TGCGCCAGCAGCTTGTCCAGTTACGAAAAACTGTTTTTT
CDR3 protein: CASSLSSYEKLFF

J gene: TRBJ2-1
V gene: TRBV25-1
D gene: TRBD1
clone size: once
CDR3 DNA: TGTGCCAGCAGTGACCTAACAGGGGACAATGAGCAGTTCTTC
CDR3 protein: CASSDLTGDNEQFF

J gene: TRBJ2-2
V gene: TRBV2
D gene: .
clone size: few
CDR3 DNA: TGTGCCAGCAGTGAAAGATCTAGCAGGTACACCGGGGAGCTGTTTTTT
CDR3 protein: CASSERSSRYTGELFF

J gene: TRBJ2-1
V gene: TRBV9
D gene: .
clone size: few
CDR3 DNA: TGTGCCAGCAGCGTAGCTGGGGGGCGGGGGCTTTCGAATGAGCAGTTCTTC
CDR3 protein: CASSVAGGRGLSNEQFF

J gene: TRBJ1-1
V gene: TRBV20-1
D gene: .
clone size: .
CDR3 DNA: TGCAGTGCTAGACGGGACACTGAAGCTTTCTTT
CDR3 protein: CSARRDTEAFF

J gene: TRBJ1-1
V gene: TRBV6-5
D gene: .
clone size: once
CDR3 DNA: TGTGCCAGCAGGCCCTTCACCCGACGGGACACTGAAGCTTTCTTT
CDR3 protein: CASRPFTRRDTEAFF

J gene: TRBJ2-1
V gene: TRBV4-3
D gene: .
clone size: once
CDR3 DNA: TGCGCCAGCAGCCAACCTAGCAGGGGGGCGAATGAGCAGTTCTTC
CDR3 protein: CASSQPSRGANEQFF

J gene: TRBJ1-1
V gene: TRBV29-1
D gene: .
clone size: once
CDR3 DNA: TGCAGCGCGGTACAGACGGTGATGGACACTGAAGCTTTCTTT
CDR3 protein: CSAVQTVMDTEAFF

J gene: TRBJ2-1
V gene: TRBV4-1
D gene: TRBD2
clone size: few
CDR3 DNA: TGCGCCAGCAGCCAAGTGTTCGGGGGGAGTAGGAATGAGCAGTTCTTC
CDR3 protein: CASSQVFGGSRNEQFF

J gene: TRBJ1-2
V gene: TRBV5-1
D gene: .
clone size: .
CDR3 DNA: TGCGCCAGCAGGGACAACACTGGAGGGAACTATGGCTACACCTTC
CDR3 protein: CASRDNTGGNYGYTF

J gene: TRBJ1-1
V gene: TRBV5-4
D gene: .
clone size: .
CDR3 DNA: TGTGCCAGCAGCTTGGAATCCGACACTGAAGCTTTCTTT
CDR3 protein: CASSLESDTEAFF

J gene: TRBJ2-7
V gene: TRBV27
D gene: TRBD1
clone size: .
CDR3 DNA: TGTGCCAGCAGTTTAAACAGGGGCTACGAGCAGTACTTC
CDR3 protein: CASSLNRGYEQYF

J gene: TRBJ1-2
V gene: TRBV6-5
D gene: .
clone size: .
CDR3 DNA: TGTGCCAGCAGTTACTCCCCCTCGGCTAGCTATGGCTACACCTTC
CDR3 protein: CASSYSPSASYGYTF

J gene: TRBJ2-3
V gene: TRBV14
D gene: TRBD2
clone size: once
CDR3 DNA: TGTGCCAGCAGTCTAGCGGGGGGGCCAGATACGCAGTATTTT
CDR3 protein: CASSLAGGPDTQYF

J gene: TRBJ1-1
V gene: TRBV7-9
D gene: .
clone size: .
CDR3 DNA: TGTGCCAGCAGCTTAGAACCAGTAAGTGAAGCTTTCTTT
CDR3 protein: CASSLEPVSEAFF

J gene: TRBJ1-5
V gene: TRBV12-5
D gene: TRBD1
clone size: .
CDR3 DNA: TGTGCTAGTGGTTTGGTAGAGGGGACAGGGGTTCGAGGCCAGCATTTT
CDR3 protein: CASGLVEGTGVRGQHF

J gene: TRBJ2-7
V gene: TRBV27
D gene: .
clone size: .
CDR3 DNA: TGTGCCAGCAGTCTGGGGGCGACTCCCTACGAGCAGTACTTC
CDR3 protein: CASSLGATPYEQYF

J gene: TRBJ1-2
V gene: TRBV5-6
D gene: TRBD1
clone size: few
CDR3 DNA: TGTGCCAGCAGCTTGGGACAGGGAGGAAATGCCTATGGCTACACCTTC
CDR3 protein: CASSLGQGGNAYGYTF

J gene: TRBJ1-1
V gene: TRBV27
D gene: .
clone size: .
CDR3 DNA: TGTGCCAGCACCCTGAGGTGGAACACTGAAGCTTTCTTT
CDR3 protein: CASTLRWNTEAFF

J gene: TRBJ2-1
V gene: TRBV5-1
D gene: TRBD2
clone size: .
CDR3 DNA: TGCGCCAGCAGCTCCGGACTAGCGGTCTACAATGAGCAGTTCTTC
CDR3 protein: CASSSGLAVYNEQFF

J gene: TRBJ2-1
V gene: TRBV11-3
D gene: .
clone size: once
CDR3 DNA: TGTGCCAGCAGCTTAGGGGCCGGGACCTACAATGAGCAGTTCTTC
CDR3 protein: CASSLGAGTYNEQFF

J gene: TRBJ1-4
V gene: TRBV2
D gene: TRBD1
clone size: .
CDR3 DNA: TGTGCCAGCAGTGAATTGGGACAGGGAGGAAAACTGTTTTTT
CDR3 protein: CASSELGQGGKLFF

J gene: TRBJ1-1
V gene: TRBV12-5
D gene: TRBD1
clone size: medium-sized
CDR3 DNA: TGTGCTAGTGGTTTGGACAAGACAGGGGCGGGTACTGAAGCTTTCTTT
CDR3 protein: CASGLDKTGAGTEAFF

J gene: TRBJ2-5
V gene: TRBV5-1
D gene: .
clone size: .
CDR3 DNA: TGCGCCAGCAGCGATTCGCAGGGAGGAGAGACCCAGTACTTC
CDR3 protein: CASSDSQGGETQYF

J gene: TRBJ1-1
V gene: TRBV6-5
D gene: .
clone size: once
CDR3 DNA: TGTGCCAGCAGTTATGCGGGGTCGAGCACTGAAGCTTTCTTT
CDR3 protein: CASSYAGSSTEAFF

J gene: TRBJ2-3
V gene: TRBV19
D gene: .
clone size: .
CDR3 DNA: TGTGCCAGTAGCCTCGGGGTCGATCCTGCAGATACGCAGTATTTT
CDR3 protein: CASSLGVDPADTQYF

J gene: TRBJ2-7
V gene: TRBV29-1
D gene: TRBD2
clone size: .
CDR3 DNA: TGCAGCGTTGAGGCTCCAACTAGCGGGGGACCGTACGAGCAGTACTTC
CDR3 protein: CSVEAPTSGGPYEQYF

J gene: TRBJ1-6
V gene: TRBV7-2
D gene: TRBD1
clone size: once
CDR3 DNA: TGTGCCAGCAGGCAACAGGGGAGCTCCTATAATTCACCCCTCCACTTT
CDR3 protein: CASRQQGSSYNSPLHF

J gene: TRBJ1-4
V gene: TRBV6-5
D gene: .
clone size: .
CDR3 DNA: TGTGCCCGCGACGGGGGGGCGGGGGAAAAACTGTTTTTT
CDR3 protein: CARDGGAGEKLFF

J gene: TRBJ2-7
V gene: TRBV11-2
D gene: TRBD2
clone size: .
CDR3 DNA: TGTGCCAGCAGCTTATTAGCGGGGGGTTCCTACGAGCAGTACTTC
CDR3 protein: CASSLLAGGSYEQYF

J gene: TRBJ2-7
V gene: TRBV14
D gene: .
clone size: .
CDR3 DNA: TGTGCCAGCAGCCAAGAAAGATACAGTTCTATCGAGCAGTACTTC
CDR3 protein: CASSQERYSSIEQYF

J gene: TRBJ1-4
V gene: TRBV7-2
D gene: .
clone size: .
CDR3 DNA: TGTGCCAGCAGCCCATCCCCCAGAGGCGAAAAACTGTTTTTT
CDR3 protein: CASSPSPRGEKLFF

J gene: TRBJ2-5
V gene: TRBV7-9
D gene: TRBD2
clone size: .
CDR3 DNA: TGTGCCAGCAGCTTACTAGCGGGGGCGTGGGAGACCCAGTACTTC
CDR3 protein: CASSLLAGAWETQYF

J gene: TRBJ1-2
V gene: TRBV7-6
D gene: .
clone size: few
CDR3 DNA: TGTGCCAGCAGCTTAGCAGGGGGCTATGGCTACACCTTC
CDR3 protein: CASSLAGGYGYTF

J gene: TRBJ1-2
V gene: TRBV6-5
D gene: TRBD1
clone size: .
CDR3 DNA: TGTGCCAGCAGCACGGGACAGGGCTTCTATGGCTACACCTTC
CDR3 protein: CASSTGQGFYGYTF

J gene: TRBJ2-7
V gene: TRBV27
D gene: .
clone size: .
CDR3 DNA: TGTGCCAGCAGTTTCCGGACAGCAACCTACGAGCAGTACTTC
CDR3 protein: CASSFRTATYEQYF